Shown below are 9 T cell receptor beta chains from a single sample sequenced in a study of cytotoxic CD8 clonotypes in ibrutinib-treated CLL (dated by TCRdb to the early 2020s). This specimen's time point label, interpreted: about twelve months on ibrutinib. Preparation of the library involved the immunoSEQ multiplex PCR assay. Sourced from immuneACCESS, this table was stored by TCRdb with only in-frame sequences that have V and J called. A share of the clones is absent; for the studies checked, an unresolved V gene accounts for under half, and the remainder has no known explanation. The sample records 150,000 or so clones, about 79% of which are singletons. Of the sample, roughly 13% falls within the top ten clones. The sequences come from PBMCs, collected after 12 months of ibrutinib treatment. The receptors were gathered from a human donor with chronic lymphocytic leukemia.

The gene calls are TRBV4-3 and TRBJ2-7, with 11 bases that match TRBD2. Trimming removed 4 bases from V and 3 bases from J; junction bases left unmatched: 2. The CDR3 is 14 residues long. Germline V lookup: CDR1 LGHNA, CDR2 YSLEER. CDR3: CASSPGTSGYEQYF. CDR3 DNA sequence: TGCGCCAGCAGCCCCGGGACTAGCGGCTACGAGCAGTACTTC.

The CDR3 DNA is TGTGCCAGCAGCATGGGACAGAAGCAAGAGACCCAGTACTTC. It yields the protein CASSMGQKQETQYF. The chain carries TRBV21-1 and TRBJ2-5; the table's D gene call, TRBD1, was not cross checked with the DNA. TRBV21-1 is a pseudogene. The CDR3 runs 14 residues.

The gene calls are TRBV6-1 and TRBJ2-7, with TRBD2 matching over 14 bases. Germline V lookup: CDR1 MNHNS, CDR2 SASEGT. V shed 2 bases, J shed 2 bases, and the junction held 8 bases outside the gene matches. This CDR3 comprises 18 residues. CDR3 nucleotide sequence: TGTGCCAGCAGTGAATTTAGGACTAGCGGGAGGCGAGCCTACGAGCAGTACTTC. It specifies CASSEFRTSGRRAYEQYF.

V usage is TRBV7-9 and J usage is TRBJ2-3; D is perhaps TRBD1 (5 bases). The CDR3 length is 15 residues. V lost 3 bases and J 1 base, leaving 11 bases between the germline ends. Germline CDR1 SEHNR, CDR2 FQNEAQ (reference sequence). In DNA, the CDR3 is TGTGCCAGCAGCTTCTTGAAAGGGGGCACAGATACGCAGTATTTT. Protein sequence: CASSFLKGGTDTQYF.

The chain joins TRBV6-5 to TRBJ1-2; D call uncertain. V lost 6 bases to trimming and J lost 5 bases, with 13 bases between them. Germline-derived CDR1 and CDR2 are MNHEY and SVGAGI. This CDR3 is 13 amino acids long. The CDR3: CASSRPGTYGYTF. The CDR3 DNA is TGTGCCAGCAGCAGGCCGGGAACGTATGGCTACACCTTC.

The V call is TRBV7-2, the J call TRBJ2-5; D not resolved. The V end was cut by 7 bases, the J end by 0 bases, with 12 bases between. This CDR3 has 14 amino acids. CDR1 is SGHTA, CDR2 FQGNSA, per germline. The CDR3 DNA follows: TGTGCCAGCACTGCAGGCGTTTACCAAGAGACCCAGTACTTC. Residues: CASTAGVYQETQYF. Looking up the rest from reference TRBV7-2 and TRBJ2-5 gives the full variable domain: GAGVSQSPSNKVTEKGKDVELRCDPISGHTALYWYRQSLGQGLEFLIYFQGNSAPDKSGLPSDRFSAERTGGSVSTLTIQRTQQEDSAVYLCASTAGVYQETQYFGPGTRLLVL.

V is TRBV5-4 and J is TRBJ2-2; either TRBD1 or TRBD2 may fit D (5 bases each). From germline, CDR1 is SGHNT and CDR2 YYREEE (reference sequence). The V gene lost 1 base and the J gene lost 9 bases, with 13 bases spanning the gap. The CDR3 has 14 residues. The CDR3 sequence is CASSLMGDGRELFF. The CDR3 bases are TGTGCCAGCAGCTTGATGGGGGACGGGCGGGAGCTGTTTTTT.

The CDR3 protein is CASRASGSYEQYF. CDR3 nucleotide sequence: TGTGCCAGCCGGGCTAGCGGCTCCTACGAGCAGTACTTC. The V gene is TRBV2, the J gene TRBJ2-7; 7 bases align to TRBD2. The CDR3 spans 13 residues. The germline CDR1 and CDR2 sequences are SNHLY and FYNNEI. Unmatched junction bases numbered 4, after V lost 8 bases and J lost 0 bases.

The genes are TRBV4-3 and TRBJ1-2, with D possibly TRBD1 on 6 matching bases. The V gene lost 4 bases and the J gene lost 3 bases, with 15 bases spanning the gap. CDR1 and CDR2 (germline): LGHNA, YSLEER. This CDR3 contains 15 residues. The DNA for the CDR3 is TGCGCCAGCAGCCCCCTCCGGGCAGGGGACTATGGCTACACCTTC. Translating gives CASSPLRAGDYGYTF.